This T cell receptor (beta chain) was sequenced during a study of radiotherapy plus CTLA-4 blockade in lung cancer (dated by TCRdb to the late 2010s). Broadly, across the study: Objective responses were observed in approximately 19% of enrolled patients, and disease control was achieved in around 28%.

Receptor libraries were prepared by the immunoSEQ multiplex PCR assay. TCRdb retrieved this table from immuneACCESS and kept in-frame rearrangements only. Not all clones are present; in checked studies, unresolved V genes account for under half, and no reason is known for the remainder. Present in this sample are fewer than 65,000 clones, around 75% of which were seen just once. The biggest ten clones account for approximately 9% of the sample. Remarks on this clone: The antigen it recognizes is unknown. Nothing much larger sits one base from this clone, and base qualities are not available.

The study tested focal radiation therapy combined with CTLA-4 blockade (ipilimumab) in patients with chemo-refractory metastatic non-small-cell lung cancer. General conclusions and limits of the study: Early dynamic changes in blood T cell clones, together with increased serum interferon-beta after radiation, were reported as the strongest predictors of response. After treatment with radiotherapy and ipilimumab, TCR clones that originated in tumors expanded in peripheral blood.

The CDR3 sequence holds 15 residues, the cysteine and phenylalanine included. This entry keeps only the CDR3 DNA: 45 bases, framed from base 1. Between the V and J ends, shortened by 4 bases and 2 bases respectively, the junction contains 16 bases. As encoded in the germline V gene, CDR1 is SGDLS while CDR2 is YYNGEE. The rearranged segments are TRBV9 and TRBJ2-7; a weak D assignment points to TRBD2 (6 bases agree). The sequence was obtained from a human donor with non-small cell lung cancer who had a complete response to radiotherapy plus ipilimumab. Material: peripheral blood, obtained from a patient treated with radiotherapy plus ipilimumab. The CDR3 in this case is CASSPGLARPYEQYF. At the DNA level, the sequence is TGTGCCAGCAGCCCGGGACTGGCTCGACCCTACGAGCAGTACTTC.